This T cell receptor beta chain derives from a study of T cell responses to AZD1222 COVID-19 vaccine. Per germline, CDR1 SGHKS and CDR2 YYEKEE (reference sequence). V lost 5 bases, J lost 3 bases, and 4 bases stayed unmatched. This CDR3 has 13 residues. Comment on this clone: Its antigen remains unidentified.

Sequenced by immunoSEQ multiplex PCR; TCRdb stores in-frame clones only, minus some. The data hold around 94,000 clones, with roughly 84% observed a single time. Study-wide findings and caveats: At baseline, just 5 or 6 AZD1222 recipients tested seropositive.

The J gene is TRBJ2-7, the V gene TRBV5-5; TRBD1 aligns across 8 bases. This sequence originates from an adult in good health. The sequencing used peripheral blood, collected on day 0 of AZD1222 vaccination. In DNA form, the CDR3 reads TGTGCCAGCAGTTCTGACAGGGGCTACGAGCAGTACTTC. This gives the protein CASSSDRGYEQYF.